What follows are 21 T cell receptor beta chains derived from one specimen sequenced in a study of T cell repertoires in cytomegalovirus infection. TCRdb re-called the reads through MiXCR, storing one row per CDR3 protein. The data hold some 920,000 distinct CDR3 sequences, with around 31% observed a single time. For these TCRs, the target antigens are not known. The material was cultured CD8+ T cells from PBMCs, obtained from culture after CMV antigen stimulation. The receptors shown here come from a human donor in good health (CMV status not recorded). Some clones in this sample may be carry-over from other donors' samples.

This clonotype was seen a few times. This chain connects TRBV4-3 to TRBJ2-2; 10 positions match TRBD2. V shed 3 bases and J 5 bases; nucleotides not matched to a gene: 12. CDR1 is LGHNA and CDR2 is YSLEER in the germline V gene. The CDR3 sequence is 18 residues long. The CDR3 nucleotides are TGCGCCAGCAGCCACCTTTCATCACTAGCGGGGTGGACCGGGGAGCTGTTTTTT. Translation: CASSHLSSLAGWTGELFF.

The chain joins TRBV29-1 to TRBJ2-3, with 11 bases identical to TRBD2. The germline CDR1 and CDR2 sequences are SQVTM and ANQGSEA. The CDR3 runs to 17 residues. V trimming: 3 bases; J trimming: 3 bases; junction bases outside the gene matches: 11. As DNA, the CDR3 is TGCAGCGTTGACCCTAGCGGGGGGATTCTAAGGACAGATACGCAGTATTTT. This translates into CSVDPSGGILRTDTQYF.

Only one count was recorded for this clonotype. The gene calls are TRBV6-5 and TRBJ2-5, with D unresolved. This CDR3 spans 14 amino acids. V lost 2 bases, J lost 5 bases, and 12 bases lay in between. Looked up from germline, CDR1 is MNHEY and CDR2 is SVGAGI. CDR3 residues: CASSYGSIRETQYF. The CDR3 nucleotides are TGTGCCAGCAGTTACGGGTCAATACGGGAGACCCAGTACTTC.

This clonotype was detected a few times. The chain links TRBV7-6 to TRBJ1-1; D is uncertain. V gave up 3 bases and J gave up 0 bases, with 8 bases separating them. This CDR3 spans 14 amino acids. Germline V gene data show CDR1 as SGHVS and CDR2 as FNYEAQ. As DNA, the CDR3 is TGTGCCAGCAGCTTCAGCAGGTTGAACACTGAAGCTTTCTTT. This translates into CASSFSRLNTEAFF.

V and J are TRBV20-1 and TRBJ1-3; no clear D. The CDR3 extends over 15 amino acids. V dropped 1 base and J dropped 0 bases, with 10 bases sitting between them. The germline V gene encodes CDR1 DFQATT and CDR2 SNEGSKA (reference sequence). CDR3 sequence (DNA): TGCAGTGCTAGAGGGGAGGAGACCTCTGGAAACACCATATATTTT. It specifies CSARGEETSGNTIYF.

On this clonotype: Germline is not matched at one junction end, which may reflect a read error. V gene TRBV12-3 or TRBV12-4 combines with J gene TRBJ2-5; 7 bases align to TRBD1. The CDR3 is made up of 16 amino acids. The CDR3 sequence: CANSFQTGKTQETQYF. The CDR3, as DNA: TGTGCCAACAGTTTTCAGACAGGGAAGACACAAGAGACCCAGTACTTC.

This chain joins TRBV19 and TRBJ1-4, with D unclear. Deletions cut 3 bases from V and 0 bases from J, with 11 bases between. Germline V CDR1 and CDR2: LNHDA, SQIVND (reference sequence). CDR3 size: 16 residues. The CDR3 DNA reads TGTGCCAGTAGTATCTTAACAGAAGCAACTAATGAAAAACTGTTTTTT. Protein product: CASSILTEATNEKLFF. Combining the CDR3 with reference TRBV19 and TRBJ1-4 gives the whole variable domain DGGITQSPKYLFRKEGQNVTLSCEQNLNHDAMYWYRQDPGQGLRLIYYSQIVNDFQKGDIAEGYSVSREKKESFPLTVTSAQKNPTAFYLCASSILTEATNEKLFFGSGTQLSVL.

The rearrangement joins TRBV7-8 to TRBJ1-5, with 9 bases lining up with TRBD1. CDR1 and CDR2 (germline): SGHVS, FQNEAQ. This CDR3 region has 15 residues. The ends lost 3 bases at V and 7 bases at J; junction bases unmatched: 7. The DNA for the CDR3 is TGTGCCAGCAGCTTTTGGGGACAGGGAGCCCAGCCCCAGCATTTT. The encoded protein is CASSFWGQGAQPQHF.

This rearrangement joins TRBV7-6 to TRBJ2-3; D not certain. CDR1 is SGHVS, CDR2 FNYEAQ, per germline. V was clipped by 2 bases and J by 4 bases, with 4 bases between them. The CDR3 consists of 12 residues. Here the CDR3 reads CASSLTPDTQYF. The DNA for the CDR3 is TGTGCCAGCAGCTTAACCCCAGATACGCAGTATTTT.

This clonotype was seen more than once but under ten times. This chain connects TRBV6-6 to TRBJ2-7; D is perhaps TRBD1 (7 bases). Between the trimmed V and J ends, which lost 6 bases and 2 bases, there was a span of 11 bases. This CDR3 contains 13 residues. The V gene's germline CDR1 is MNHNY and CDR2 SVGAGI (reference sequence). The CDR3 nucleotides are TGTGCCAGCAGCGCCAGGGGGGCCTACGAGCAGTACGTC. As protein: CASSARGAYEQYV.

This clonotype was seen a handful of times. V and J are TRBV6-6 and TRBJ1-5; no clear D. Germline assignment: CDR1 MNHNY and CDR2 SVGAGI (reference sequence). The CDR3 sequence is 16 residues long. The V end was cut by 1 base, the J end by 0 bases, with 10 bases between. The CDR3, as DNA: TGTGCCAGCAGTTACTTTGAAAGGGATAGCAATCAGCCCCAGCATTTT. Protein product: CASSYFERDSNQPQHF.

The genes are TRBV14 and TRBJ2-2; 7 bases map to TRBD1. The CDR3 is 17 amino acids. Germline lookup yields CDR1 SGHDN and CDR2 FVKESK. Trimming took 4 bases from V and 3 from J; bases not matched to a gene: 11. The CDR3 DNA follows: TGTGCCAGCAGCCTGTGGGGTCGACAGGGTTACACCGGGGAGCTGTTTTTT. Translation gives CASSLWGRQGYTGELFF.

This clonotype was recorded at least ten times. V and J are TRBV6-6 and TRBJ2-3; 9 nucleotides line up with TRBD2. Trimming took 2 bases from V and 6 from J; bases not matched to a gene: 21. CDR1 is MNHNY, CDR2 SVGAGI, per germline (reference sequence). The CDR3 has 20 amino acids. The CDR3 coding sequence is TGTGCCAGCAGTTACAATGGGGGATTGCGGGGGGGCCGATTCAGGGATACGCAGTATTTT. The encoded protein is CASSYNGGLRGGRFRDTQYF.

This clonotype was recorded at least ten times. The rearrangement uses TRBV7-2 and TRBJ2-5; 8 positions agree with TRBD2. Trimming cost V 3 bases and J 5 bases; bases outside gene matches: 11. The CDR3 spans 16 residues. Germline V gene sequence: CDR1 SGHTA, CDR2 FQGNSA. The CDR3 here is CASSFLNGGAGETQYF. The DNA for the CDR3 is TGTGCCAGCAGCTTCCTTAACGGGGGGGCCGGGGAGACCCAGTACTTC.

The genes are TRBV10-3 and TRBJ1-1; D uncertain. Trimming shortened V by 10 bases and J by 1 base, and 10 bases separated the two germline ends. The germline gives CDR1 ENHRY, CDR2 SYGVKD. CDR3 length: 12 amino acids. The CDR3 DNA reads as TGTGCCACCGAAGATCCGAACACTGAAGCTTTCTTT. Amino acid sequence: CATEDPNTEAFF.

This clonotype was counted many times. This chain links TRBV6-5 with TRBJ2-1, with D tentatively TRBD1 (6 bases). The CDR3 has 17 amino acids. Looked up from germline, CDR1 is MNHEY and CDR2 is SVGAGI. The V end lost 7 bases, the J end lost 2 bases, and 21 bases lay between the germline ends. DNA of the CDR3: TGTGCCAGCAAGAGAGATCAGGGGTTAAGGCCCTACAATGAGCAGTTCTTC. It yields the protein CASKRDQGLRPYNEQFF.

This clonotype was picked up a small number of times. This chain joins TRBV6-5 and TRBJ1-5, with D unresolved. CDR1 and CDR2 from the germline V gene are MNHEY and SVGAGI. Trimming left V 5 bases short and J 5 bases short, with 10 bases between. This CDR3 is built from 13 residues. CDR3 protein: CASSRTEYQPQHF. CDR3 bases: TGTGCCAGCAGTCGGACGGAGTATCAGCCCCAGCATTTT.

This clonotype was recorded a few times. The chain has TRBV7-6 and TRBJ2-7, with 7 bases matching TRBD1. Germline V gene data show CDR1 as SGHVS and CDR2 as FNYEAQ. V shed 2 bases, J shed 5 bases, and the junction held 6 bases outside the gene matches. The CDR3 has 14 residues. The CDR3 nucleotides are TGTGCCAGCAGCTTAAACAGGGGCCACGACGAGCAGTACTTC. It codes for CASSLNRGHDEQYF.

This clonotype was seen only a few times. The V call is TRBV12-3 or TRBV12-4, the J call TRBJ2-7; D is possibly TRBD2 (6 bases). The CDR3 has 14 amino acids. V was cut by 3 bases and J by 7 bases, with 16 bases left in between. The CDR3 bases are TGTGCCAGCAGTTTCGGGGGTCCGTCCACAGAGCAGTACTTC. Protein sequence: CASSFGGPSTEQYF.

This clonotype was observed a handful of times. The chain joins TRBV3-1 to TRBJ2-1; 10 nucleotides line up with TRBD2. Per the germline V gene, CDR1 is LGHDT and CDR2 is YNNKEL (reference sequence). J was trimmed by 8 bases and V by 4 bases; bases with no gene match: 14. This CDR3 spans 17 amino acids. The CDR3 region is CASSLPLQRGGLDEQFF. CDR3 DNA: TGTGCCAGCAGCCTCCCCCTGCAGCGGGGGGGGTTGGATGAGCAGTTCTTC.

This sequence joins TRBV7-9 and TRBJ2-3, with 12 bases aligning to TRBD2. The junction had 6 bases not matched to a gene; V was cut back by 5 bases and J by 0 bases. Germline assignment: CDR1 SEHNR and CDR2 FQNEAQ (reference sequence). The CDR3 totals 17 residues. CDR3 sequence (DNA): TGTGCCAGCAGCCAAGGACTAGCGGGGACTAGCACAGATACGCAGTATTTT. Protein product: CASSQGLAGTSTDTQYF.